The 8 T cell receptor beta chains listed next were all sequenced from one sample in a study of CD8 T cells in Susac syndrome. An input of roughly 0.5 to 1 ug of RNA was subjected to reverse transcription using random hexamers. TCRdb reprocessed the immunoSEQ multiplex PCR reads with MiXCR, giving one entry per CDR3 protein. The table lists tens of thousands of distinct CDR3 sequences, just over 90% of them singletons, with 0.15% to 0.25% in the top ten. Sample: CD8+ T cells from PBMCs. The receptors stem from a human donor in good health.

J is TRBJ2-1 and V is TRBV4-2; no definite D call. Germline V lookup: CDR1 LGHNA, CDR2 YNFKEQ. This CDR3 has 13 residues. V lost 1 base to trimming and J lost 10 bases, with 11 bases between them. In nucleotides, the CDR3 is TGTGCCAGCAGCCAAGTGGGCGGATTGGAGCAGTTCTTC. It yields the protein CASSQVGGLEQFF.

The chain has TRBV4-2 and TRBJ1-1; D not certain. Trimming took 4 bases from V and 5 from J, leaving 17 bases between them. Germline V CDR1 and CDR2: LGHNA, YNFKEQ. The CDR3 is 15 amino acids. CDR3 region: CASSPPGFLGTEAFF. The CDR3, as DNA: TGTGCCAGCAGCCCGCCCGGTTTTCTGGGGACTGAAGCTTTCTTT.

CDR3 sequence (DNA): TGTGCCAGCAGCTACCCAGGGGACAATCAGCCCCAGCATTTT. As protein: CASSYPGDNQPQHF. This sequence joins TRBV12-3 or TRBV12-4 and TRBJ1-5, with D possibly TRBD1 on 6 matching bases. V was shortened by 6 bases and J by 3 bases, with 12 bases between the two germline ends. The CDR3 is 14 residues long.

The DNA of the CDR3 is TGTGCCAGCAGTGATGCATCCGCCCTTCCTGGGGCCAACGTCCTGACTTTC. Protein product: CASSDASALPGANVLTF. This chain connects TRBV25-1 to TRBJ2-6; D is ambiguous. The CDR3 spans 17 residues. CDR1 and CDR2 from the germline V gene are MGHDK and SYGVNS. The V end lost 3 bases, the J end lost 2 bases, and 14 bases lay between the germline ends.

In this sample, this clonotype turned up once. The junction departs from the called germline gene at one end, perhaps through a read error. This chain joins TRBV4-1 and TRBJ2-7; D is unclear. Per germline, CDR1 MGHRA and CDR2 YSYEKL. The CDR3 runs to 13 residues. CDR3 residues: CASSQALRYEQYF. Written as DNA, the CDR3 is TGCGCCAGCAGCCAAGCCCTGCGTTACGAACAGTACTTC.

Remarks on this clonotype: One junction end disagrees with the germline gene, perhaps due to a read error. The CDR3 DNA is TGCAGCGTGGAAGGGACAGTAGCTTACGAGCAGTACTTC. Translating gives CSVEGTVAYEQYF. J is TRBJ2-7 and V is TRBV29-1; 7 positions agree with TRBD1. Germline loops: CDR1 SQVTM, CDR2 ANQGSEA. This CDR3 has 13 amino acids.

V gene TRBV27 combines with J gene TRBJ2-3; either TRBD1 or TRBD2 may fit D (6 bases each). V lost 6 bases and J 2 bases, leaving 12 bases between the germline ends. The CDR3 has 14 residues. Germline CDR1 MNHEY, CDR2 SMNVEV (reference sequence). CDR3 nucleotide sequence: TGTGCCAGCAGGGGGGGCCCGACCACAGATACGCAGTATTTT. Its protein is CASRGGPTTDTQYF.

This clonotype was recorded a few times. CDR3 nucleotide sequence: TGTGCCAGCAAGGGACTACGGTCGAGGGAGCAGTACTTC. Translating it yields CASKGLRSREQYF. This chain connects TRBV2 to TRBJ2-7; 7 nucleotides agree with TRBD2. The length of the CDR3 is 13 residues. The trim removed 7 bases at V and 7 bases at J, leaving 10 bases unmatched. CDR1 is SNHLY and CDR2 is FYNNEI in the germline V gene.